Given below is one T cell receptor (beta chain) in context. Its antigen is not known. Measured with immunoSEQ multiplex PCR; TCRdb has only the in-frame clones, and not every one. The data contain 150,000 to 160,000 clones, 90% of them seen just once; the ten biggest clones take up 15% to 20%. This entry is derived from a study of T cell responses to AZD1222 COVID-19 vaccine. Germline CDR1 LGHDT, CDR2 YNNKEL (reference sequence). Trimming removed 2 bases at V and 7 bases at J, with 15 bases between. CDR3 length: 15 residues. Study-level results: With two AZD1222 doses given, Spike-specific TCR breadth and depth both rose. There were mostly white British donors and more females than males, and clonal diversity was possibly underestimated. Recipients of AZD1222 seropositive at baseline numbered only 6 or 7. After the peak T cell response, and only then, were repertoires sampled.

The sample in question was peripheral blood, obtained on day 0 of AZD1222 vaccination. This clonotype was obtained from an adult in good health. This chain joins TRBV3-1 (or the pseudogene TRBV3-2) and TRBJ2-1; D might be TRBD2 (6 bases). The CDR3 sequence is CASSQQAGAMNEQFF. CDR3 DNA sequence: TGTGCCAGCAGCCAACAAGCGGGCGCTATGAATGAGCAGTTCTTC.